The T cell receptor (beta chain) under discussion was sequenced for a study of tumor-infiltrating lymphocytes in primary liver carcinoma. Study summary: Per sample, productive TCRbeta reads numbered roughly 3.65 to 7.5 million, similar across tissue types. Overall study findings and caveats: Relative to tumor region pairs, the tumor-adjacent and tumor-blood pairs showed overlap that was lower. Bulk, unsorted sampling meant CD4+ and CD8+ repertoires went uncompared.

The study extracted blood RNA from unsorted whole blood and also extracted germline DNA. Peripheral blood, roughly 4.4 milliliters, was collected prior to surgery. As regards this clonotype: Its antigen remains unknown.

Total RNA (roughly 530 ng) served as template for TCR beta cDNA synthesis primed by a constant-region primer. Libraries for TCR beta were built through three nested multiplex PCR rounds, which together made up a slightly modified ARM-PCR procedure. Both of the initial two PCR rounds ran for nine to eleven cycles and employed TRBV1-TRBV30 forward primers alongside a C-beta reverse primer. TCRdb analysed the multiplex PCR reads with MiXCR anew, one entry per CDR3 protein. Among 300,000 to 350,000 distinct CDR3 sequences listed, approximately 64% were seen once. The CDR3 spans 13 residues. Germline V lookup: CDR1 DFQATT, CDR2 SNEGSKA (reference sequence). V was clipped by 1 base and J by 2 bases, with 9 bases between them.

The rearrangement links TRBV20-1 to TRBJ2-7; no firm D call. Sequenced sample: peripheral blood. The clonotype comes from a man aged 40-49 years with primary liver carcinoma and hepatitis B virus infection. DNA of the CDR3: TGCAGTGCTAGAGCCCCTGGAACCTACGAGCAGTACTTC. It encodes CSARAPGTYEQYF.